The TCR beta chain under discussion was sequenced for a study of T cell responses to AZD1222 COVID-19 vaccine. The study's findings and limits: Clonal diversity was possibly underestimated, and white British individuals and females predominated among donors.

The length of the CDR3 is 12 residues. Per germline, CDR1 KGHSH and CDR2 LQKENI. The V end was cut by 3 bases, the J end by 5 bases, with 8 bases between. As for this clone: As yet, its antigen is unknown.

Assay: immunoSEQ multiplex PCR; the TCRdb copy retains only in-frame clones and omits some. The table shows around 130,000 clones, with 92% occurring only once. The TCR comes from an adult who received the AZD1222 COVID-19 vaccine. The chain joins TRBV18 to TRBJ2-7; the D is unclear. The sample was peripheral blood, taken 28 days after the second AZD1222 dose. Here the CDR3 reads CASSPQSDEQYF. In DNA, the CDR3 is TGTGCCAGCTCACCCCAATCTGACGAGCAGTACTTC.